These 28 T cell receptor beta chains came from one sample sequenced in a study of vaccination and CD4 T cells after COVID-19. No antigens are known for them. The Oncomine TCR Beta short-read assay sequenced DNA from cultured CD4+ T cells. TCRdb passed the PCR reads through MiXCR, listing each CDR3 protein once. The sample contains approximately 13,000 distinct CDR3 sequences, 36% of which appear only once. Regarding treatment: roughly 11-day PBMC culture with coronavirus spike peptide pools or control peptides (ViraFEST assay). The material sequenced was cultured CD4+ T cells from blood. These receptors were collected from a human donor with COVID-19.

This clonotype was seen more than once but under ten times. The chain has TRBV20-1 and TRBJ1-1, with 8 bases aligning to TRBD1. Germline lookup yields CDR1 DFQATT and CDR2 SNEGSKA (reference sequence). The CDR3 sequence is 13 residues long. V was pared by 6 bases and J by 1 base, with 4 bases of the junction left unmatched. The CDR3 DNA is TGCAGTGCCTCGGGACAGGCGAACACTGAAGCTTTCTTT. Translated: CSASGQANTEAFF.

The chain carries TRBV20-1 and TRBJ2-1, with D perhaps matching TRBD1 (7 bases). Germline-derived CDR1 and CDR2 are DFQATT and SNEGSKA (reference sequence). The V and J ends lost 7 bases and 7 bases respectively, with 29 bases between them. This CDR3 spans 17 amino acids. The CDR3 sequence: CSVRPQVPSSGGNEQFF. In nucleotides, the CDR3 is TGCAGTGTTAGGCCCCAAGTACCGTCCTCAGGGGGGAATGAGCAGTTCTTC.

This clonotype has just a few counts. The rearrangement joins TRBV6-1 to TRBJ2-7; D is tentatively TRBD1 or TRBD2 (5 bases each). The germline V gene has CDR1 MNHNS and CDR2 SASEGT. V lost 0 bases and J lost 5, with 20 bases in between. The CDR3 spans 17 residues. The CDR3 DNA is TGTGCCAGCAGTGAAGCAAGGGACGTTGCCTTAGTCCACGAGCAGTACTTC. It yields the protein CASSEARDVALVHEQYF.

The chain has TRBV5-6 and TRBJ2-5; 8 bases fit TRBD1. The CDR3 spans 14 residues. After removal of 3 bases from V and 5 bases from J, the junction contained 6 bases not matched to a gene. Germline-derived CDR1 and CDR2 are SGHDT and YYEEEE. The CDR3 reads CASSYGTGRETQYF. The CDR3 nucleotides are TGTGCCAGCAGCTATGGGACAGGCCGGGAGACCCAGTACTTC.

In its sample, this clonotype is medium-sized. This CDR3 is CASRYGGLNTEAFF. CDR3 sequence (DNA): TGTGCCAGCCGTTACGGGGGGCTGAACACTGAAGCTTTCTTT. The V call is TRBV18, the J call TRBJ1-1; D is possibly TRBD1 (6 bases). The germline V and J ends were trimmed by 8 bases and 0 bases, with 13 bases remaining between them. Germline CDR1 reads KGHSH; CDR2 reads LQKENI. This CDR3 comprises 14 residues. The variable domain in full, with the rest retrieved from reference TRBV18 and TRBJ1-1, is NAGVMQNPRHLVRRRGQEARLRCSPMKGHSHVYWYRQLPEEGLKFMVYLQKENIIDESGMPKERFSAEFPKEGPSILRIQQVVRGDSAAYFCASRYGGLNTEAFFGQGTRLTVV.

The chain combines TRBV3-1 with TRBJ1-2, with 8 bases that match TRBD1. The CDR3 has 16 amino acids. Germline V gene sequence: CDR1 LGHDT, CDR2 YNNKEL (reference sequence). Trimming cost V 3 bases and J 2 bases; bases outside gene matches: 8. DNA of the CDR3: TGTGCCAGCAGCCATCGTGGACAGGGTCCGAACTATGGCTACACCTTC. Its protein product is CASSHRGQGPNYGYTF. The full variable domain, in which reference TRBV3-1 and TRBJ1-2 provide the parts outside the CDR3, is DTAVSQTPKYLVTQMGNDKSIKCEQNLGHDTMYWYKQDSKKFLKIMFSYNNKELIINETVPNRFSPKSPDKAHLNLHINSLELGDSAVYFCASSHRGQGPNYGYTFGSGTRLTVV.

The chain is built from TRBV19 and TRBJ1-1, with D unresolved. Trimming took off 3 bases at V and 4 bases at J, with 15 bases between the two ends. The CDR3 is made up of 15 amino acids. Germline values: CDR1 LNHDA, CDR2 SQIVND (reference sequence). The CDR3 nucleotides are TGTGCCAGTAGTATGCCTCGCGAGTGGGGCACTGAAGCTTTCTTT. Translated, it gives CASSMPREWGTEAFF. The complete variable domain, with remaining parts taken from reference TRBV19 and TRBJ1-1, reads DGGITQSPKYLFRKEGQNVTLSCEQNLNHDAMYWYRQDPGQGLRLIYYSQIVNDFQKGDIAEGYSVSREKKESFPLTVTSAQKNPTAFYLCASSMPREWGTEAFFGQGTRLTVV.

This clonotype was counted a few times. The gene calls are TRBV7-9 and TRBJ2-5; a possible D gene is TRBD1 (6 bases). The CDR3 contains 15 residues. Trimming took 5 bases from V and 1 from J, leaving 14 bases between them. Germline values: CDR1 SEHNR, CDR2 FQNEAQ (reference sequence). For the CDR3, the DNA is TGTGCCAGCAGCCTCCCGTTGGGGGCCCAAGAGACCCAGTACTTC. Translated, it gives CASSLPLGAQETQYF.

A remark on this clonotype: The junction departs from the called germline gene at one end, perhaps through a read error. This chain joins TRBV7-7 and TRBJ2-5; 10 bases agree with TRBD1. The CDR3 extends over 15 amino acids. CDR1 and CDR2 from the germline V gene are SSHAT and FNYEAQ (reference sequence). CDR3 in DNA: TGTGCTAGCAGCCCACTTCCGGGACAGGGGGAGACCCAGTACTTC. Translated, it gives CASSPLPGQGETQYF.

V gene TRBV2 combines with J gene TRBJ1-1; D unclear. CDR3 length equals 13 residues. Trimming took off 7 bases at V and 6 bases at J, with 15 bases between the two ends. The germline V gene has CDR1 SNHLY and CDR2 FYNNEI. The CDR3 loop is CASINLGSAEAFF. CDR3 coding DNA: TGTGCCAGCATCAACTTAGGATCCGCTGAAGCTTTCTTT.

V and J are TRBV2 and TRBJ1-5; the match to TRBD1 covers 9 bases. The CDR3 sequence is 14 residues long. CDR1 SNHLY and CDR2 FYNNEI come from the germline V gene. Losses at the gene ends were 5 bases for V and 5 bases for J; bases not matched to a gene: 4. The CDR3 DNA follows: TGTGCCAGCAGTAAAGACAGGGGGGATCAGCCCCAGCATTTT. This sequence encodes CASSKDRGDQPQHF. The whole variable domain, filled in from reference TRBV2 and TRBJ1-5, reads EPEVTQTPSHQVTQMGQEVILRCVPISNHLYFYWYRQILGQKVEFLVSFYNNEISEKSEIFDDQFSVERPDGSNFTLKIRSTKLEDSAMYFCASSKDRGDQPQHFGDGTRLSIL.

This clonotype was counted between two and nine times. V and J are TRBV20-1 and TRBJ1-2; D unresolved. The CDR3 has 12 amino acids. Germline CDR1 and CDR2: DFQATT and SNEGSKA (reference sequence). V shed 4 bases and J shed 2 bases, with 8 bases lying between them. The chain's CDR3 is CSATQGNYGYTF. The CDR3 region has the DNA TGCAGTGCTACCCAAGGGAACTATGGCTACACCTTC.

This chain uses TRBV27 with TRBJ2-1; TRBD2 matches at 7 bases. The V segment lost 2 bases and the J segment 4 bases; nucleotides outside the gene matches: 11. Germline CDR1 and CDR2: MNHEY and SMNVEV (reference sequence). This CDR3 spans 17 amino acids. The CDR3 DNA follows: TGTGCCAGCAGTTTAACGGCTCTGGGCGGGGGTTACAATGAGCAGTTCTTC. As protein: CASSLTALGGGYNEQFF.

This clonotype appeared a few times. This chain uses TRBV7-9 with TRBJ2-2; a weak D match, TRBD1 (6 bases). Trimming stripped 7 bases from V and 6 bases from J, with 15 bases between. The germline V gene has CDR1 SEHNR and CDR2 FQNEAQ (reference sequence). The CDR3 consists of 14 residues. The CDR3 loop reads CASKNRELAGELFF. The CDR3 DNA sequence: TGTGCCAGCAAAAACAGGGAACTGGCCGGGGAGCTGTTTTTT. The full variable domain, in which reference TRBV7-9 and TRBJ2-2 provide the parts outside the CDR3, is DTGVSQNPRHKITKRGQNVTFRCDPISEHNRLYWYRQTLGQGPEFLTYFQNEAQLEKSRLLSDRFSAERPKGSFSTLEIQRTEQGDSAMYLCASKNRELAGELFFGEGSRLTVL.

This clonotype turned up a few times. CDR3 bases: TGTGCCAGCAGACTCCCGGGACCCTATGGCTACACCTTC. Its translation is CASRLPGPYGYTF. The V and J genes are TRBV7-2 and TRBJ1-2, with a possible D match to TRBD1 (5 bases). The V end was cut by 6 bases, the J end by 4 bases, with 12 bases between. In germline, CDR1 is SGHTA, CDR2 FQGNSA. This CDR3 is 13 amino acids long.

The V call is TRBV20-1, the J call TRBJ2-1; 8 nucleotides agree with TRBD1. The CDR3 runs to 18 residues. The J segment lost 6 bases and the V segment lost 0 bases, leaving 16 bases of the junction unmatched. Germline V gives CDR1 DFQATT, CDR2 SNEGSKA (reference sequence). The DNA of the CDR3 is TGCAGTGCTAGAGATTATCAGGGGGCGAAAGGAAAAATCAATGAGCAGTTCTTC. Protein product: CSARDYQGAKGKINEQFF.

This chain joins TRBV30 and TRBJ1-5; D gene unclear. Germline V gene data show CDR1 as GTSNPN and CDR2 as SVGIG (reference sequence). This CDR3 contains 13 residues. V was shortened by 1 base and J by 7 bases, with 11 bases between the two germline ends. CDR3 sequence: CAWSGRERQPQHF. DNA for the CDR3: TGTGCCTGGAGTGGCCGTGAAAGGCAGCCCCAGCATTTT.

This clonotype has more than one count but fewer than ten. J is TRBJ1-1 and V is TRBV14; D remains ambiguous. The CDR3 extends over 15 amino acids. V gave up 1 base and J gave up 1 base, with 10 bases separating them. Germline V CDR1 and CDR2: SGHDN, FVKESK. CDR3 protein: CASSQVTTRNTEAFF. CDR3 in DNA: TGTGCCAGCAGCCAAGTGACCACTCGGAACACTGAAGCTTTCTTT.

The CDR3 nucleotides read TGTGCCAGCAGGGACAACCAAGAGACCCAGTACTTC. It yields the protein CASRDNQETQYF. The chain recombines TRBV12-3 or TRBV12-4 with TRBJ2-5; tentative D call: TRBD1 (5 bases). Between the trimmed V and J ends, which lost 6 bases and 0 bases, there was a span of 5 bases. The CDR3 sequence is 12 residues long.

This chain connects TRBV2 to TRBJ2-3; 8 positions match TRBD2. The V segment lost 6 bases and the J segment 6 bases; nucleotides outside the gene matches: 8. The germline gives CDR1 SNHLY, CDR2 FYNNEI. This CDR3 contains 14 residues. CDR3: CASRRRGVQDTQYF. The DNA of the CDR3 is TGTGCCAGCAGGAGGCGGGGGGTGCAGGATACGCAGTATTTT.

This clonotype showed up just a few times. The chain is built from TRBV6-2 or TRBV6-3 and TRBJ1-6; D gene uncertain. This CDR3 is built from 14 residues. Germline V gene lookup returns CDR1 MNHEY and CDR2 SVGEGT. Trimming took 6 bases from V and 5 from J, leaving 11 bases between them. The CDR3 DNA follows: TGTGCCAGCAGCAGACGCCGGGATAATTCACCCCTCCACTTT. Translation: CASSRRRDNSPLHF.

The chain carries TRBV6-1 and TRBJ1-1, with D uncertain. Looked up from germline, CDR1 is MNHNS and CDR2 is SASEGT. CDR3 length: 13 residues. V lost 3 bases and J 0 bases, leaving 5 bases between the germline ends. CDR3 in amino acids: CASSDPLNTEAFF. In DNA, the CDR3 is TGTGCCAGCAGTGATCCATTGAACACTGAAGCTTTCTTT.

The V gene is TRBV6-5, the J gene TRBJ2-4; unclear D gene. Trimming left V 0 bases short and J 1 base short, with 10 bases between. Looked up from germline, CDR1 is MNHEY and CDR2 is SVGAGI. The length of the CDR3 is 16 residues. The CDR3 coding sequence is TGTGCCAGCAGTTACTCGGTGGTTAGGGCCAAAAACATTCAGTACTTC. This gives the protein CASSYSVVRAKNIQYF.

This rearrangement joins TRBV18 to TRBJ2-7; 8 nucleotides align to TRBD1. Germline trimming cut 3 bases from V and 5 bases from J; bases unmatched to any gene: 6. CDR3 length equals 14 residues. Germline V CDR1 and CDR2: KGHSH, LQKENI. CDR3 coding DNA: TGTGCCAGCTCACCGAACCAGGGGGCACACGAGCAGTACTTC. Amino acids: CASSPNQGAHEQYF. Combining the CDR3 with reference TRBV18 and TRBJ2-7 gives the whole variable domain NAGVMQNPRHLVRRRGQEARLRCSPMKGHSHVYWYRQLPEEGLKFMVYLQKENIIDESGMPKERFSAEFPKEGPSILRIQQVVRGDSAAYFCASSPNQGAHEQYFGPGTRLTVT.

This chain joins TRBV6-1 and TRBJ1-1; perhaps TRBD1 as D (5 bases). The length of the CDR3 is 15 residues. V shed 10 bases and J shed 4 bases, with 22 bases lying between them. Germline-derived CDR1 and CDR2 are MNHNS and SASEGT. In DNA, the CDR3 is TGTGCCATTTACCGGGGCCCCGGGTCGGCCACTGAAGCTTTCTTT. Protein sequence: CAIYRGPGSATEAFF.

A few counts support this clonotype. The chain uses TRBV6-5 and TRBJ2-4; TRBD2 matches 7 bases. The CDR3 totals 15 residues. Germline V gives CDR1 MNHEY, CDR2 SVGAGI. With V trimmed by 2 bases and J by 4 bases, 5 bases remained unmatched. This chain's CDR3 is CASSYGTGGKNIQYF. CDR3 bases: TGTGCCAGCAGTTACGGGACCGGGGGGAAAAACATTCAGTACTTC.

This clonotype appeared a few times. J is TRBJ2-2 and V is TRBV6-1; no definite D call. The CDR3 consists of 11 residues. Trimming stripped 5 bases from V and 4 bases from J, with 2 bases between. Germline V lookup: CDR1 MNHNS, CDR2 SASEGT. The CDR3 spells CASSITGELFF. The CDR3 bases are TGTGCCAGCAGTATCACCGGGGAGCTGTTTTTT.

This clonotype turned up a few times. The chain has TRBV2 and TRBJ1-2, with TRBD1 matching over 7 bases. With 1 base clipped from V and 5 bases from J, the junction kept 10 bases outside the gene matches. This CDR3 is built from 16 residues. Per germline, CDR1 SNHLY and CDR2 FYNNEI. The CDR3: CASSEGQGDSNYGYTF. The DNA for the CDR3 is TGTGCCAGCAGTGAAGGGCAGGGGGACTCGAATTATGGCTACACCTTC.